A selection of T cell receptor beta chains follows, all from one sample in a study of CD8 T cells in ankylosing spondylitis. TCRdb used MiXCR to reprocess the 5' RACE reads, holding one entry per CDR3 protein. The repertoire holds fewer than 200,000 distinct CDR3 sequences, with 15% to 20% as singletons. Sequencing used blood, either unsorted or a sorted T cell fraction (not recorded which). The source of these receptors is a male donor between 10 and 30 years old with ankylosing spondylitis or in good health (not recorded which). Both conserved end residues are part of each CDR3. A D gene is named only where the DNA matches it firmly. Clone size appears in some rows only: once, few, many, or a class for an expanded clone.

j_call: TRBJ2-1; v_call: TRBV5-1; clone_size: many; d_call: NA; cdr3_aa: CASSGASNEQFF; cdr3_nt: TGCGCCAGCAGCGGCGCTAGCAATGAGCAGTTCTTC
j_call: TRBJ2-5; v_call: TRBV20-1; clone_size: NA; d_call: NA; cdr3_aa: CSARTPGTEQETQYF; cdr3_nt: TGCAGTGCCAGAACTCCCGGGACGGAACAAGAGACCCAGTACTTC
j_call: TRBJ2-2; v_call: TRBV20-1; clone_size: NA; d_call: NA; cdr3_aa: CSVSRAGELFF; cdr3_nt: TGCAGTGTTAGCCGTGCCGGGGAGCTGTTTTTT
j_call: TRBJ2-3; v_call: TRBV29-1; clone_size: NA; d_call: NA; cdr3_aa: CSAETGTTSTDTQYF; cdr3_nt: TGCAGCGCCGAGACAGGCACCACTAGCACAGATACGCAGTATTTT
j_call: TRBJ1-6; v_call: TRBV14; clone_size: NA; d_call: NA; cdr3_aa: CASSQDTGGNSPLHF; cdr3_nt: TGTGCCAGCAGCCAAGATACAGGCGGCAATTCACCCCTCCACTTT
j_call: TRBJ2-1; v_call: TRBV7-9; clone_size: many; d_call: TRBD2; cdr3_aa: CASSLVSGRAHNEQFF; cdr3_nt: TGTGCCAGCAGCTTAGTTAGCGGGAGGGCCCATAATGAGCAGTTCTTC
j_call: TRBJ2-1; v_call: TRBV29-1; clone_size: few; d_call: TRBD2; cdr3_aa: CSGERDSSYNEQFF; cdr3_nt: TGCAGCGGGGAGCGGGATAGCTCCTACAATGAGCAGTTCTTC
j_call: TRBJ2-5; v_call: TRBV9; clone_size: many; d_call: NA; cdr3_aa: CASSVGGLARGETQYF; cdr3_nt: TGTGCCAGCAGCGTAGGAGGGCTAGCGAGGGGGGAGACCCAGTACTTC
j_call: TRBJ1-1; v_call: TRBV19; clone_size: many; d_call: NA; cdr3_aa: CASKTGNTEAFF; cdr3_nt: TGTGCCAGTAAAACAGGGAACACTGAAGCTTTCTTT
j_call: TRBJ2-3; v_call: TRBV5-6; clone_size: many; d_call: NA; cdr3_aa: CASSAGTPTDTQYF; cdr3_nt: TGTGCCAGCAGCGCCGGGACACCCACAGATACGCAGTATTTT
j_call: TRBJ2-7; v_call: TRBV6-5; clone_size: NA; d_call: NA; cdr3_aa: CASSYDTRLGDTYEQYF; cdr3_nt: TGTGCCAGCAGTTACGACACCCGCTTGGGGGACACCTACGAGCAGTACTTC
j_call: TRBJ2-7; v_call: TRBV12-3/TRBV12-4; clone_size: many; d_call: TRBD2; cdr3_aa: CASGLAGVYEQYF; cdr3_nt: TGTGCCAGCGGACTAGCGGGAGTTTACGAGCAGTACTTC
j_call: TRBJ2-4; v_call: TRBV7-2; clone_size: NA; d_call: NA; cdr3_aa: CASSFRDSGNIQYF; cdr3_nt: TGTGCCAGCAGCTTCCGGGACTCTGGGAACATTCAGTACTTC
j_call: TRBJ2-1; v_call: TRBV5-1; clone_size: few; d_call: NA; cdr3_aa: CASSFGGPSYNEQFF; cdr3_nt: TGCGCCAGCAGCTTCGGGGGCCCCTCCTACAATGAGCAGTTCTTC
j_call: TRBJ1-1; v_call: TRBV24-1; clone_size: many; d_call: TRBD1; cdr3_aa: CATKAGTGAEAFF; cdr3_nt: TGTGCCACCAAGGCCGGGACAGGGGCTGAAGCTTTCTTT
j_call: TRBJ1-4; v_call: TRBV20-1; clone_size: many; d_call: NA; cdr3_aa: CSASAGQGEKLFF; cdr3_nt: TGCAGTGCTAGCGCCGGGCAGGGTGAAAAACTGTTTTTT
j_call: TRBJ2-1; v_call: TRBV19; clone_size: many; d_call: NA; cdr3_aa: CASTSPGWGNEQFF; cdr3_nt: TGTGCCAGTACCTCCCCCGGCTGGGGGAATGAGCAGTTCTTC
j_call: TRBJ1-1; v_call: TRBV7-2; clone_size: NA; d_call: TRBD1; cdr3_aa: CASSEGTGTEAFF; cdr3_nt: TGTGCCAGCAGCGAAGGGACAGGCACTGAAGCTTTCTTT
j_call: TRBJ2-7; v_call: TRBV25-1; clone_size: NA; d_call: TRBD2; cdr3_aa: CASSDRGGRALSNEQYF; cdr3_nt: TGTGCCAGCAGTGATAGGGGCGGGAGGGCCTTGTCGAACGAGCAGTACTTC
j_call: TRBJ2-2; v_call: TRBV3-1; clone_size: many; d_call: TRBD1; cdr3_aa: CASSQGDRRTGELFF; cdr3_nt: TGTGCCAGCAGCCAAGGGGACAGGCGGACCGGGGAGCTGTTTTTT
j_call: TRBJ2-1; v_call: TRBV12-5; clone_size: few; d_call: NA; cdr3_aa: CASGPRGLDEQFF; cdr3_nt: TGTGCTAGTGGTCCACGCGGACTGGATGAGCAGTTCTTC
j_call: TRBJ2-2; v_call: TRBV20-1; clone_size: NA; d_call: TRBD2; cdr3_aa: CSGREEGPGELFF; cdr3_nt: TGCAGTGGACGGGAGGAAGGGCCCGGGGAGCTGTTTTTT